This T cell receptor beta chain derives from a study of T cell responses to AZD1222 COVID-19 vaccine. Findings and limits, study-wide: Spike as a whole was targeted by vaccine-associated CD4 TCRs, dominant at 160-218 and 743-854. Targeting of unmutated variant regions was reportedly seen in nearly half of spike-specific TCRs. Increased Spike-specific TCR breadth and depth were observed after two AZD1222 doses.

The CDR3 contains 15 residues. Germline V CDR1 and CDR2: GTSNPN, SVGIG (reference sequence). The V end lost 1 base, the J end lost 2 bases, and 12 bases lay between the germline ends. In regard to this clone: Its antigen is not known.

The table came from immunoSEQ multiplex PCR; TCRdb's copy has only in-frame clones and leaves some out. The sample has some 150,000 clones, about 89% seen once; the top ten hold about 1.5%. The sample consisted of peripheral blood, taken on day 0 of AZD1222 vaccination. The rearrangement joins TRBV30 to TRBJ1-3, with D unresolved. The source of this sequence is an adult in good health. In DNA, the CDR3 is TGTGCCTGGAGTGGACGGAGAGGTCCTGGAAACACCATATATTTT. It encodes CAWSGRRGPGNTIYF. The variable domain in full, with the rest retrieved from reference TRBV30 and TRBJ1-3, is SQTIHQWPATLVQPVGSPLSLECTVEGTSNPNLYWYRQAAGRGLQLLFYSVGIGQISSEVPQNLSASRPQDRQFILSSKKLLLSDSGFYLCAWSGRRGPGNTIYFGEGSWLTVV.